Shown below are 30 T cell receptor beta chains from a single sample sequenced in a study of tumor-infiltrating lymphocytes in primary liver carcinoma. The input was approximately 500 ng total RNA; TCR beta cDNA was made from it with a constant-region primer. A slightly modified ARM-PCR protocol with three nested multiplex PCR rounds produced these TCR beta libraries. A C-beta reverse primer and TRBV1-TRBV30 forward primers served in each of the first two PCR rounds, at 10 cycles apiece. TCRdb itself ran the multiplex PCR reads through MiXCR, one entry per CDR3 protein. The sample carries 310,000 or so distinct CDR3 sequences, less than 65% recorded once. The authors took blood RNA from unsorted whole blood and also extracted germline DNA. The sequenced sample consisted of peripheral blood. All receptors come from a man aged 35 to 55 with primary liver carcinoma and hepatitis B virus infection.

In regard to this clonotype: The junction and the germline gene differ at one end; a read error may be behind it. The CDR3 region has the DNA TGTGCTAGCAGTTGCCAGCGGAAGCGCCCCTGGCAGTTCTTC. Protein product: CASSCQRKRPWQFF. This chain connects TRBV6-2 or TRBV6-3 to TRBJ2-1; D possibly corresponds to TRBD2 (5 bases). This CDR3 region has 14 residues. Germline CDR1 is MNHEY and CDR2 is SVGEGT.

Details on this clonotype: Since the CDR3 does not end with the conserved phenylalanine or tryptophan, this likely comes from a read error. This chain connects TRBV11-2 to TRBJ2-5; D possibly matches TRBD1 or TRBD2 (5 bases each). Trimming removed 7 bases from V and 3 bases from J, with 9 bases in between. This CDR3 is 12 amino acids long. The germline gives CDR1 SGHAT, CDR2 FQNNGV. The CDR3 reads CASTRDEETQYL. The DNA of the CDR3 is TGTGCCAGCACCAGGGACGAAGAGACCCAGTACTTA.

This clonotype appeared many times. This chain connects TRBV29-1 to TRBJ2-6; D call uncertain. V was cut by 4 bases and J by 4 bases, with 5 bases left in between. This CDR3 is 12 amino acids long. Germline CDR1 and CDR2: SQVTM and ANQGSEA. The CDR3 region has the DNA TGCAGCGTTGCACTGGGGGCCAACGTCCTGACTTTC. Residues: CSVALGANVLTF.

Regarding this clonotype: A single base separates this from a much larger clone, so it may be a read error. The CDR3 end shows no conserved phenylalanine or tryptophan, and so a read error is likely. V is TRBV6-5 and J is TRBJ2-1; 10 positions match TRBD1. J gave up 4 bases and V 6 bases, and 9 bases lay outside the gene matches. This CDR3 is 16 amino acids long. Per the germline V gene, CDR1 is MNHEY and CDR2 is SVGAGI. CDR3 bases: TGTGCCAGCAGCTCTTTAGGGACAGGGGTATACAATGAGCAGTTCCTC. Protein product: CASSSLGTGVYNEQFL.

This clonotype was detected many times. The chain joins TRBV6-1 to TRBJ2-1; a possible D gene is TRBD2 (5 bases). The V and J ends lost 2 bases and 5 bases respectively, with 16 bases between them. Germline V gene data show CDR1 as MNHNS and CDR2 as SASEGT. The CDR3 loop spans 16 amino acids. Here the CDR3 DNA reads TGTGCCAGCAGTGAAAGGCGGACTTCTTATCACAATGAGCAGTTCTTC. It yields the protein CASSERRTSYHNEQFF.

This clonotype was observed a single time. An end of the junction differs from the germline gene, which may be a read error. V usage is TRBV12-3 or TRBV12-4 and J usage is TRBJ1-1; D gene ambiguous. The length of the CDR3 is 13 residues. CDR3 amino acids: CANSPTARAEAFF. CDR3 sequence (DNA): TGTGCCAACAGTCCAACAGCCCGTGCTGAAGCTTTCTTT.

Worth noting for this clonotype: At one of its ends the junction is not consistent with the germline gene, which may arise from a read error. The CDR3 DNA reads as TGTGTCAGCGAAATAGAGTTTACCGCCACAGATACGCAGTATTTT. It translates to CVSEIEFTATDTQYF. The chain links TRBV11-2 to TRBJ2-3; unclear D gene. The CDR3 spans 15 residues. Germline V gene sequence: CDR1 SGHAT, CDR2 FQNNGV.

Concerning this clonotype: One junction end disagrees with the germline gene, perhaps due to a read error. CDR3 sequence reads: CVSSLIGGDTGELFF. In DNA, the CDR3 is TGTGTCAGCAGCTTGATAGGGGGTGACACCGGGGAGCTGTTTTTT. The chain has TRBV11-2 and TRBJ2-2, with D possibly being TRBD1 (6 bases). Germline V gene lookup returns CDR1 SGHAT and CDR2 FQNNGV. The CDR3 loop spans 15 amino acids. The whole variable domain, remainder taken from reference TRBV11-2 and TRBJ2-2, is EAGVAQSPRYKIIEKRQSVAFWCNPISGHATLYWYQQILGQGPKLLIQFQNNGVVDDSQLPKDRFSAERLKGVDSTLKIQPAKLEDSAVYLCVSSLIGGDTGELFFGEGSRLTVL.

Note on this clonotype: With a much larger clone just one base away, this may be a read error. This chain links TRBV12-3 or TRBV12-4 with TRBJ2-2, with TRBD2 matching 8 bases. CDR3 length equals 16 residues. The CDR3 DNA sequence: TGTGCCTGCAGTTTAAAACTAGCGGCGAACACCGGGGAGCTGTTTTTT. The encoded protein is CACSLKLAANTGELFF.

The table lists this clonotype with a count of one. The chain's CDR3 is CASSSGEEQYF. For the CDR3, the DNA is TGTGCCAGCTCATCTGGGGAGGAGCAGTACTTC. This chain joins TRBV18 and TRBJ2-7, with TRBD2 as a possible D gene (5 bases). V lost 5 bases and J lost 7, with 9 bases in between. The germline CDR1 and CDR2 sequences are KGHSH and LQKENI. The CDR3 has 11 residues.

There are many counts of this clonotype. The CDR3 sequence is CASSQASSNQPQHF. Here the CDR3 DNA reads TGTGCCAGCAGCCAAGCCTCTAGCAATCAGCCCCAGCATTTT. The chain recombines TRBV14 with TRBJ1-5, with D unclear. The CDR3 extends over 14 amino acids. From germline, CDR1 is SGHDN and CDR2 FVKESK. V was clipped by 1 base and J by 0 bases, with 4 bases between them.

Regarding this clonotype: This may be a read error, as it is one base from a much larger clone. The chain recombines TRBV6-2 or TRBV6-3 with TRBJ2-7; possible D gene TRBD1, 5 bases. CDR1 and CDR2 from the germline V gene are MNHEY and SVGEGT. This CDR3 region has 15 residues. Trimming pared 2 bases from V and 2 bases from J, leaving 13 bases between. The CDR3 sequence: CASSYGIGVPYEQYF. CDR3 bases: TGTGCCAGCAGTTACGGGATAGGGGTCCCCTACGAGCAGTACTTC.

This clonotype was picked up one time. A junction boundary mismatches the germline segment, possibly from a read error. The J gene is TRBJ2-4, the V gene TRBV11-2, with D possibly matching TRBD1 (7 bases). The CDR3 loop spans 15 amino acids. Germline V gene sequence: CDR1 SGHAT, CDR2 FQNNGV. The CDR3, as DNA: TGTGCCAACAGCGGGTCAGGGGGGACTTCAAACATTCAGTACTTC. It codes for CANSGSGGTSNIQYF.

The chain carries TRBV4-2 and TRBJ1-1; D gene uncertain. Germline CDR1 LGHNA, CDR2 YNFKEQ. This CDR3 region has 13 residues. V lost 4 bases, J lost 7 bases, and 13 bases lay in between. The CDR3 here is CASSLTTGIEAFF. Here the CDR3 DNA reads TGTGCCAGCAGCCTTACGACGGGGATTGAAGCTTTCTTT.

In regard to this clonotype: A much larger clone lies one base from this, so it may be a read error. The chain recombines TRBV6-2 or TRBV6-3 with TRBJ2-1; D is unresolved. In germline, CDR1 is MNHEY, CDR2 SVGEGT. The V and J ends lost 5 bases and 8 bases respectively, with 10 bases between them. The CDR3 sequence is 12 residues long. CDR3 sequence: CASSPTADEQFF. CDR3 DNA: TGTGCCAGCAGTCCCACTGCGGATGAGCAGTTCTTC.

This clonotype appeared many times. The chain is built from TRBV6-2 or TRBV6-3 and TRBJ1-1; D unresolved. The CDR3 runs to 14 residues. V gave up 4 bases and J gave up 0 bases, with 9 bases separating them. CDR1 and CDR2 (germline): MNHEY, SVGEGT. The CDR3 coding sequence is TGTGCCAGCAGTTGGAGTCGATTGAACACTGAAGCTTTCTTT. Translation gives CASSWSRLNTEAFF.

The V and J genes are TRBV5-4 and TRBJ2-1; D assignment may be TRBD1 or TRBD2 (5 bases each). Germline V gives CDR1 SGHNT, CDR2 YYREEE (reference sequence). Trimming removed 5 bases from V and 10 bases from J, with 16 bases in between. The CDR3 spans 13 residues. The CDR3 bases are TGTGCCAGCAGTAGAGCAGGGTCGGGGGAGCAGTTCTTC. It yields the protein CASSRAGSGEQFF. Combining the CDR3 with reference TRBV5-4 and TRBJ2-1 gives the whole variable domain ETGVTQSPTHLIKTRGQQVTLRCSSQSGHNTVSWYQQALGQGPQFIFQYYREEENGRGNFPPRFSGLQFPNYSSELNVNALELDDSALYLCASSRAGSGEQFFGPGTRLTVL.

Worth noting for this clonotype: A much bigger clone sits one base away, suggesting this may be a read error. The chain couples TRBV29-1 to TRBJ2-3; the D gene is possibly TRBD1 (6 bases). This CDR3 comprises 12 residues. V was shortened by 6 bases and J by 3 bases, with 10 bases between the two germline ends. Germline values: CDR1 SQVTM, CDR2 ANQGSEA. The CDR3 sequence is CSVVRGTDTQYF. DNA for the CDR3: TGCAGCGTCGTGAGGGGGACAGATACGCAGTATTTT.

This clonotype was recorded at least ten times. The chain uses TRBV4-1 and TRBJ2-7, with D unclear. From germline, CDR1 is MGHRA and CDR2 YSYEKL. Trimming took 2 bases from V and 7 from J, leaving 12 bases between them. The CDR3 totals 13 residues. The CDR3 sequence is CASSQRPLGEQYF. CDR3 DNA sequence: TGCGCCAGCAGCCAAAGGCCCCTTGGGGAGCAGTACTTC.

As regards this clonotype: Here the CDR3 omits its conserved ending phenylalanine or tryptophan, so a read error is the likely source. CDR3 protein: CTSRAQDYEQYY. The CDR3 DNA is TGTACAAGCAGAGCACAAGACTACGAGCAGTACTAC. The chain links TRBV6-6 to TRBJ2-7; D is unclear. The CDR3 sequence is 12 residues long. Germline CDR1 MNHNY, CDR2 SVGAGI (reference sequence).

With regard to this clonotype: A read error may be the cause here, since a much bigger clone is one base away. CDR3 DNA sequence: TGTGCCAGCAATGCCGGAGCATCCAACTATGGCTACACCTTC. Protein sequence: CASNAGASNYGYTF. The chain has TRBV12-3 or TRBV12-4 and TRBJ1-2; D unresolved. V shed 7 bases and J shed 2 bases, with 14 bases lying between them. The CDR3 has 14 amino acids.

Remarks on this clonotype: Just one base apart from a much larger clone, this may be a read error. V gene TRBV4-1 combines with J gene TRBJ1-5, with a tentative D call TRBD1 (6 bases). The germline CDR1 and CDR2 sequences are MGHRA and YSYEKL. Trimming stripped 1 base from V and 3 bases from J, with 10 bases between. The CDR3 runs 15 residues. DNA for the CDR3: TGCGCCAGCAGCCAAGGGGGGGCTGTCAATCAGCCCCAGCATTTT. Protein sequence: CASSQGGAVNQPQHF.

This clonotype was found once. In this CDR3 the conserved last residue, phenylalanine or tryptophan, is missing, so a read error is likely. The chain uses TRBV11-2 and TRBJ1-1, with 11 bases matching TRBD1. This CDR3 is 16 amino acids long. Germline CDR1 SGHAT, CDR2 FQNNGV. The CDR3 reads CASSLGTGGSNTEAFS. CDR3 in DNA: TGTGCCAGTAGCTTAGGGACAGGGGGTTCGAACACTGAAGCTTTCTCT.

This clonotype was detected once. The gene calls are TRBV6-2 or TRBV6-3 and TRBJ2-1; 8 positions agree with TRBD1. V trimming: 10 bases; J trimming: 8 bases; junction bases outside the gene matches: 7. The CDR3 has 12 residues. Germline CDR1 reads MNHEY; CDR2 reads SVGEGT. The CDR3 reads CATMGQVDEQFF. The DNA for the CDR3 is TGTGCCACCATGGGACAGGTCGATGAGCAGTTCTTC.

With respect to this clonotype: Its ends do not fully match the called genes, so a read error is possible. The CDR3 sequence is CTSRLGLEGGNEQFF. In DNA form, the CDR3 reads TGTACCAGCAGGCTGGGGCTAGAGGGAGGCAATGAGCAGTTCTTC. The rearrangement uses TRBV5-5 and TRBJ2-1; D possibly corresponds to TRBD2 (6 bases). In germline, CDR1 is SGHKS, CDR2 YYEKEE (reference sequence). The CDR3 runs 15 residues.

This clonotype was counted between two and nine times. A much larger clone is a single base away; this may be a read error. The chain recombines TRBV6-1 with TRBJ2-7; possibly TRBD2 for D (6 bases). CDR3 length: 14 amino acids. The germline V gene has CDR1 MNHNS and CDR2 SASEGT. The V gene lost 4 bases and the J gene lost 3 bases, with 13 bases spanning the gap. The CDR3 coding sequence is TGTGCCAGCAGTGGGCGTCCTAGCGACTACGAGCAGTACTTC. This sequence encodes CASSGRPSDYEQYF.

With regard to this clonotype: A read error is possible here, since a much larger clone lies one base away. This rearrangement joins TRBV12-3 or TRBV12-4 to TRBJ1-3; D remains unclear. The CDR3 is 11 residues long. Here the CDR3 DNA reads TGTACCAGCAGCCGCCGGAACACCATATATTTT. This sequence encodes CTSSRRNTIYF.

The chain employs TRBV6-5 and TRBJ2-7; the match to TRBD2 covers 8 bases. The CDR3 spans 14 residues. The trim removed 7 bases at V and 6 bases at J, leaving 11 bases unmatched. Per the germline V gene, CDR1 is MNHEY and CDR2 is SVGAGI. In DNA form, the CDR3 reads TGTGCCAGCATGACCGGACAAGCGGGAGTCGAGCAGTACTTC. Protein product: CASMTGQAGVEQYF.

On this clonotype itself: A much larger clone lies one base from this, so it may be a read error. The genes are TRBV14 and TRBJ1-3; no firm D call. Germline-derived CDR1 and CDR2 are SGHDN and FVKESK. The CDR3 loop spans 15 amino acids. Trimming took 1 base from V and 9 from J, leaving 16 bases between them. The CDR3 loop is CASSQARIPGSTIYF. The DNA for the CDR3 is TGTGCCAGCAGCCAAGCCCGGATCCCTGGGAGCACCATATATTTT. The variable domain in full, completed from reference TRBV14 and TRBJ1-3, reads EAGVTQFPSHSVIEKGQTVTLRCDPISGHDNLYWYRRVMGKEIKFLLHFVKESKQDESGMPNNRFLAERTGGTYSTLKVQPAELEDSGVYFCASSQARIPGSTIYFGEGSWLTVV.

This clonotype was observed a handful of times. The conserved closing phenylalanine or tryptophan is absent in this CDR3, likely reflecting a read error. The chain carries TRBV5-4 and TRBJ2-1; the D gene is possibly TRBD2 (5 bases). Germline CDR1 is SGHNT and CDR2 is YYREEE (reference sequence). Trimming cost V 5 bases and J 6 bases, with 15 bases left between them. This CDR3 region has 14 residues. CDR3 sequence: CASSRWAGGNEQFV. The CDR3 nucleotides read TGTGCCAGCAGTCGATGGGCAGGAGGCAATGAGCAGTTCGTC.